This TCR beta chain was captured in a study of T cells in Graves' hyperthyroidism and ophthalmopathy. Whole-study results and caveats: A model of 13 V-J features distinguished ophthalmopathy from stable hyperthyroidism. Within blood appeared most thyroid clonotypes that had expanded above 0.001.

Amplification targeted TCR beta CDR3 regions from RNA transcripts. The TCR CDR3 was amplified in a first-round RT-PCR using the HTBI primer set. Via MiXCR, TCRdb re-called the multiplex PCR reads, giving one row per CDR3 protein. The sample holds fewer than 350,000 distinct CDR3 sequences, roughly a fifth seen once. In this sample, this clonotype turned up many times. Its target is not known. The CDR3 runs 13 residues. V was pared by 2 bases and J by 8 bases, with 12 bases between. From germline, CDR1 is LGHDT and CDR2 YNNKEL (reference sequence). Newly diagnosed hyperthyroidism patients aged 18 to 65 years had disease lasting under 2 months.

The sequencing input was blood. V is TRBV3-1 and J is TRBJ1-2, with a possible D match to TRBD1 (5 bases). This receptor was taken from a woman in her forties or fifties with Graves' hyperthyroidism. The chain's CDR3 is CASSQRAGSGYTF. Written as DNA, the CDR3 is TGTGCCAGCAGCCAAAGGGCAGGGAGCGGCTACACCTTC.